Following are 21 T cell receptor beta chains from one sample sequenced in a study of neurological immune-mediated disorders. TCRdb reprocessed the 5' RACE reads via MiXCR and lists one record per CDR3 protein. Of tens of thousands of distinct CDR3 sequences detected, approximately 15% appear once; the ten largest clones hold 3.5% to 5.5%. Described time point: longitudinal time-point 1 (baseline). The sample taken for sequencing was PBMCs. The source of these receptors is a female donor with HTLV-1-associated myelopathy (HAM/TSP).

This clonotype has ten or more counts. The V and J genes are TRBV10-2 and TRBJ1-2; D unresolved. V lost 3 bases to trimming and J lost 3 bases, with 8 bases between them. Germline loops: CDR1 WSHSY, CDR2 SAAADI. This CDR3 is 13 amino acids long. The DNA of the CDR3 is TGCGCCAGCAGTGACAACAGCTACTATGGCTACACCTTC. It is translated as CASSDNSYYGYTF.

This clonotype occurred many times. The chain recombines TRBV9 with TRBJ2-7, with unresolved D. V shed 5 bases and J shed 3 bases, with 15 bases lying between them. Germline-derived CDR1 and CDR2 are SGDLS and YYNGEE. The length of the CDR3 is 14 residues. In DNA form, the CDR3 reads TGTGCCAGCAGTCCCCACCGGACGAACTACGAGCAGTACTTC. Translated, it gives CASSPHRTNYEQYF. The full variable domain, rest sourced from reference TRBV9 and TRBJ2-7, is DSGVTQTPKHLITATGQRVTLRCSPRSGDLSVYWYQQSLDQGLQFLIQYYNGEERAKGNILERFSAQQFPDLHSELNLSSLELGDSALYFCASSPHRTNYEQYFGPGTRLTVT.

This clonotype was found many times. The chain employs TRBV5-1 and TRBJ2-7, with 7 bases lining up with TRBD1. CDR1 and CDR2 from the germline V gene are SGHRS and YFSETQ. With V trimmed by 0 bases and J by 2 bases, 5 bases remained unmatched. The CDR3 extends over 15 amino acids. CDR3 DNA: TGCGCCAGCAGCTTGGAGGGACAGAGAGCCTACGAGCAGTACTTC. Translation: CASSLEGQRAYEQYF.

This clonotype was detected many times. The chain employs TRBV12-3 or TRBV12-4 and TRBJ2-2; D ambiguous. The CDR3 totals 12 residues. CDR3 protein: CASSYGTGELFF. The CDR3 region has the DNA TGTGCTAGTAGTTACGGCACCGGGGAGCTGTTTTTT.

This clonotype came up many times. The CDR3 sequence: CASSWGRNNEKLFF. CDR3 nucleotides: TGTGCCAGCAGTTGGGGACGGAACAATGAAAAACTGTTTTTT. The V and J genes are TRBV27 and TRBJ1-4, with D maybe TRBD1 (5 bases). The CDR3 sequence is 14 residues long. The ends were cut back, 4 bases at V and 5 bases at J, with 11 bases in the middle. Germline V CDR1 and CDR2: MNHEY, SMNVEV (reference sequence).

This clonotype was recorded at least ten times. The V and J genes are TRBV12-3 or TRBV12-4 and TRBJ1-2; the D gene is possibly TRBD1 (5 bases). The CDR3 has 15 residues. Trimming shortened V by 2 bases and J by 6 bases, and 16 bases separated the two germline ends. CDR3 loop: CASSLRSGTIHGYTF. DNA of the CDR3: TGTGCCAGCAGTTTAAGGTCAGGGACGATACATGGCTACACCTTC.

This clonotype appeared many times. The rearrangement joins TRBV2 to TRBJ2-3, with 11 bases aligning to TRBD2. With V trimmed by 6 bases and J by 5 bases, 7 bases remained unmatched. Germline CDR1 reads SNHLY; CDR2 reads FYNNEI. This CDR3 is built from 15 residues. The CDR3 region is CASSSEGTSGDTQYF. CDR3 DNA sequence: TGTGCCAGCAGCTCCGAGGGGACTAGCGGAGATACGCAGTATTTT.

This clonotype was picked up many times. The chain carries TRBV28 and TRBJ2-1; TRBD2 matches 8 bases. After removal of 5 bases from V and 3 bases from J, the junction contained 9 bases not matched to a gene. The CDR3 loop spans 16 amino acids. Germline assignment: CDR1 MDHEN and CDR2 SYDVKM. CDR3 bases: TGTGCCAGCAGTCTCACTCCAGCGGGGGACTACAATGAGCAGTTCTTC. Its translation is CASSLTPAGDYNEQFF.

There are many counts of this clonotype. The junction shows a germline mismatch at one end, possibly a read error. V usage is TRBV2 and J usage is TRBJ2-1; perhaps TRBD2 as D (5 bases). The CDR3 is 21 residues long. Germline-derived CDR1 and CDR2 are SNHLY and FYNNEI. The CDR3 region has the DNA TGTGCCAACAGTGTCCTCCCTCTGGGCGACTACTCTTCGAGCTCCTACAATGAGCAGTTCTTC. Translated, it gives CANSVLPLGDYSSSSYNEQFF.

The table lists this clonotype with many counts. The rearrangement uses TRBV10-2 and TRBJ2-7; D remains ambiguous. V was cut by 0 bases and J by 9 bases, with 15 bases left in between. CDR3 length: 14 residues. Germline lookup yields CDR1 WSHSY and CDR2 SAAADI. DNA of the CDR3: TGCGCCAGCAGTGAGTCTGGTGGTTTAGACCGGCAGTACTTC. This gives the protein CASSESGGLDRQYF.

This clonotype was seen ten or more times. The CDR3 reads CASSQGQGGDEQFF. The CDR3 DNA reads TGCGCCAGCAGCCAAGGACAGGGAGGGGATGAGCAGTTCTTC. The chain has TRBV5-1 and TRBJ2-1; a weak D match, TRBD1 (8 bases). Germline V CDR1 and CDR2: SGHRS, YFSETQ. Trimming removed 4 bases at V and 8 bases at J, with 16 bases between. There are 14 residues in the CDR3.

The chain links TRBV5-1 to TRBJ2-2; D not certain. V lost 0 bases, J lost 8 bases, and 14 bases lay in between. This CDR3 is built from 15 residues. CDR1 is SGHRS and CDR2 is YFSETQ in the germline V gene. CDR3 region: CASSLGVATKGELFF. CDR3 coding DNA: TGCGCCAGCAGCTTGGGGGTCGCCACGAAGGGGGAGCTGTTTTTT.

This clonotype has at least ten counts. The V gene is TRBV28, the J gene TRBJ2-7; TRBD2 agrees at 8 bases. After removal of 8 bases from V and 6 bases from J, the junction contained 12 bases not matched to a gene. Germline assignment: CDR1 MDHEN and CDR2 SYDVKM. The CDR3 runs 14 residues. CDR3 residues: CASLRRGVLFEQYF. DNA for the CDR3: TGTGCCAGCCTTCGGCGGGGGGTCCTCTTCGAGCAGTACTTC.

This clonotype was detected ten times or more. The DNA of the CDR3 is TGTGCCAGCAGCTTAGTTTCCAGCGGGGGGCCGCTCTACAATGAGCAGTTCTTC. Its protein product is CASSLVSSGGPLYNEQFF. The gene calls are TRBV7-2 and TRBJ2-1; 9 bases fit TRBD2. With V trimmed by 1 base and J by 3 bases, 10 bases remained unmatched. Germline V gene sequence: CDR1 SGHTA, CDR2 FQGNSA. The CDR3 runs to 18 residues. Full variable domain (missing parts from reference TRBV7-2 and TRBJ2-1): GAGVSQSPSNKVTEKGKDVELRCDPISGHTALYWYRQSLGQGLEFLIYFQGNSAPDKSGLPSDRFSAERTGGSVSTLTIQRTQQEDSAVYLCASSLVSSGGPLYNEQFFGPGTRLTVL.

This clonotype was detected ten times or more. The V call is TRBV7-2, the J call TRBJ2-1, with unresolved D. CDR1 and CDR2 (germline): SGHTA, FQGNSA. This CDR3 comprises 14 residues. V lost 3 bases, J lost 3 bases, and 9 bases lay in between. The CDR3 spells CASSFSSDYNEQFF. The DNA for the CDR3 is TGTGCCAGCAGCTTTTCATCCGACTACAATGAGCAGTTCTTC.

This clonotype was counted ten times or more. The chain links TRBV29-1 to TRBJ1-5; D call uncertain. Trimming left V 6 bases short and J 8 bases short, with 20 bases between. Germline V lookup: CDR1 SQVTM, CDR2 ANQGSEA. The CDR3 spans 14 residues. The CDR3 sequence: CSVGILGGDEPQHF. The CDR3 DNA follows: TGCAGCGTCGGGATCCTTGGAGGTGATGAGCCCCAGCATTTT.

By share, this clonotype ranks as medium-sized (0.01 to 0.1%). CDR3 in DNA: TGCGCCAGCAGCTTCCCAATCGGGACAACGCCCTCTGGGGCCAACGTCCTGACTTTC. Translation gives CASSFPIGTTPSGANVLTF. This sequence joins TRBV5-1 and TRBJ2-6, with D possibly being TRBD1 (6 bases). The germline V gene has CDR1 SGHRS and CDR2 YFSETQ. The CDR3 covers 19 residues. Trimming removed 2 bases at V and 0 bases at J, with 18 bases between.

At least ten counts were recorded for this clonotype. The chain links TRBV6-4 to TRBJ2-2; D remains ambiguous. Germline CDR1 MRHNA, CDR2 SNTAGT. V dropped 4 bases and J dropped 4 bases, with 7 bases sitting between them. This CDR3 contains 13 residues. The CDR3 loop reads CASSAQLTGELFF. As DNA, the CDR3 is TGTGCCAGCAGTGCACAGCTCACCGGGGAGCTGTTTTTT.

This chain connects TRBV18 to TRBJ2-6, with D possibly TRBD1 on 5 matching bases. V shed 5 bases and J shed 0 bases, with 14 bases lying between them. CDR3 length equals 17 residues. Germline CDR1 KGHSH, CDR2 LQKENI. CDR3 residues: CASSLTVLSSGANVLTF. The CDR3 DNA reads TGTGCCAGCTCATTGACAGTTCTTAGCTCTGGGGCCAACGTCCTGACTTTC. Variable domain in full (rest from reference TRBV18 and TRBJ2-6): NAGVMQNPRHLVRRRGQEARLRCSPMKGHSHVYWYRQLPEEGLKFMVYLQKENIIDESGMPKERFSAEFPKEGPSILRIQQVVRGDSAAYFCASSLTVLSSGANVLTFGAGSRLTVL.

On this clonotype: A much larger clone is a single base away; this may be a read error. CDR3 sequence: CSARYRGKGYTGELFF. The CDR3 DNA sequence: TGCAGTGCTAGATATAGAGGAAAGGGATACACCGGGGAGCTGTTTTTT. The chain has TRBV20-1 and TRBJ2-2; D call uncertain. The length of the CDR3 is 16 residues. Trimming stripped 2 bases from V and 3 bases from J, with 16 bases between. Germline V gene sequence: CDR1 DFQATT, CDR2 SNEGSKA (reference sequence).

This clonotype was counted at least ten times. The rearrangement uses TRBV9 and TRBJ2-1; no definite D call. The CDR3 totals 15 residues. Germline V lookup: CDR1 SGDLS, CDR2 YYNGEE. V was pared by 0 bases and J by 0 bases, with 7 bases between. In DNA form, the CDR3 reads TGTGCCAGCAGCGTAGCAACCCCCTCCTACAATGAGCAGTTCTTC. Protein product: CASSVATPSYNEQFF.